The rows below give T cell receptor beta chains drawn from one sample of a study of cytomegalovirus exposure and HLA in healthy donors. Produced via immunoSEQ multiplex PCR; TCRdb's table is partial and in-frame only. Its table lists roughly 200,000 clones. The sample was PBMCs. The origin of the receptors is a man aged 25 to 40 in good health and CMV-seronegative. CDR3s include the opening cysteine and the closing phenylalanine or tryptophan. Each record gives: D gene, J gene, V gene, CDR3 protein, CDR3 DNA. D genes are given only for firm matches.

D gene: NA
J gene: TRBJ1-1
V gene: TRBV6-1
CDR3 protein: CASSPRVATEAFF
CDR3 DNA: TGTGCCAGCAGCCCCAGGGTTGCCACTGAAGCTTTCTTT

D gene: TRBD1
J gene: TRBJ2-7
V gene: TRBV25-1
CDR3 protein: CASSEYMGTGMGYEQYF
CDR3 DNA: TGTGCCAGCAGTGAATATATGGGGACAGGGATGGGCTACGAGCAGTACTTC

D gene: TRBD1
J gene: TRBJ1-2
V gene: TRBV5-4
CDR3 protein: CASSLQGIGTGYTF
CDR3 DNA: TGTGCCAGCAGCTTACAGGGGATTGGCACTGGCTACACCTTC

D gene: NA
J gene: TRBJ1-2
V gene: TRBV9
CDR3 protein: CASSPSFPLYTF
CDR3 DNA: TGTGCCAGCAGCCCTTCGTTTCCCCTCTACACCTTC

D gene: TRBD2
J gene: TRBJ2-7
V gene: TRBV5-1
CDR3 protein: CASSSGAASGVGEQYF
CDR3 DNA: TGCGCCAGCAGCTCAGGAGCGGCTAGCGGGGTAGGCGAGCAGTACTTC

D gene: TRBD2
J gene: TRBJ2-3
V gene: TRBV27
CDR3 protein: CASFTSGVTGDSTDTQYF
CDR3 DNA: TGTGCCAGCTTCACCAGCGGGGTTACAGGAGATAGCACAGATACGCAGTATTTT

D gene: NA
J gene: TRBJ2-5
V gene: TRBV7-2
CDR3 protein: CASSLELVTIQETQYF
CDR3 DNA: TGTGCCAGCAGCTTAGAACTAGTAACCATCCAAGAGACCCAGTACTTC

D gene: TRBD1
J gene: TRBJ1-2
V gene: TRBV28
CDR3 protein: CASSFEDRASYTF
CDR3 DNA: TGTGCCAGCAGTTTTGAAGACAGGGCAAGCTACACCTTC

D gene: NA
J gene: TRBJ2-7
V gene: TRBV30
CDR3 protein: CAWSLGGYEQYF
CDR3 DNA: TGTGCCTGGTCCCTGGGGGGATACGAGCAGTACTTC

D gene: TRBD2
J gene: TRBJ2-7
V gene: TRBV6-5
CDR3 protein: CASSSPGTSGIEQYF
CDR3 DNA: TGTGCCAGCAGTTCCCCCGGGACTAGCGGGATCGAGCAGTACTTC

D gene: NA
J gene: TRBJ2-2
V gene: TRBV28
CDR3 protein: CASSFLSARTNTGELFF
CDR3 DNA: TGTGCCAGCAGTTTTCTCTCCGCCAGGACGAACACCGGGGAGCTGTTTTTT

D gene: NA
J gene: TRBJ1-2
V gene: TRBV19
CDR3 protein: CASSPPAARGSETF
CDR3 DNA: TGTGCCAGTAGTCCACCCGCGGCCCGGGGGTCGGAAACCTTC

D gene: NA
J gene: TRBJ2-6
V gene: TRBV11-2
CDR3 protein: CASSLGSGSGANVLTF
CDR3 DNA: TGTGCCAGCAGCTTAGGGTCAGGGTCTGGGGCCAACGTCCTGACTTTC

D gene: TRBD2
J gene: TRBJ2-7
V gene: TRBV18
CDR3 protein: CASSPQGAASGGSGEQYF
CDR3 DNA: TGTGCCAGCTCACCCCAGGGGGCGGCTAGCGGGGGATCGGGGGAGCAGTACTTC

D gene: NA
J gene: TRBJ1-3
V gene: TRBV18
CDR3 protein: CASSPGGTSGNTIYF
CDR3 DNA: TGTGCCAGCTCACCCGGGGGTACCTCTGGAAACACCATATATTTT

D gene: NA
J gene: TRBJ2-5
V gene: TRBV18
CDR3 protein: CASSPPGVQETQYF
CDR3 DNA: TGTGCCAGCTCACCACCGGGAGTGCAAGAGACCCAGTACTTC

D gene: TRBD1
J gene: TRBJ1-1
V gene: TRBV6-5
CDR3 protein: CASNGGTGGTEAFF
CDR3 DNA: TGTGCCAGCAACGGAGGGACAGGGGGGACTGAAGCTTTCTTT

D gene: TRBD2
J gene: TRBJ2-2
V gene: TRBV7-7
CDR3 protein: CASSLQAGLNTGELFF
CDR3 DNA: TGTGCCAGCAGCTTACAAGCGGGGCTGAACACCGGGGAGCTGTTTTTT

D gene: TRBD1
J gene: TRBJ1-5
V gene: TRBV30
CDR3 protein: CAWSVPRGTGGNQPQHF
CDR3 DNA: TGTGCCTGGAGTGTACCTCGGGGGACAGGGGGCAATCAGCCCCAGCATTTT

D gene: NA
J gene: TRBJ2-2
V gene: TRBV5-6
CDR3 protein: CASSLNWGPGELFF
CDR3 DNA: TGTGCCAGCAGCTTGAACTGGGGGCCCGGGGAGCTGTTTTTT

D gene: NA
J gene: TRBJ1-2
V gene: TRBV19
CDR3 protein: CASSISPQAWGYTF
CDR3 DNA: TGTGCCAGTAGTATAAGCCCGCAGGCTTGGGGCTACACCTTC

D gene: NA
J gene: TRBJ2-3
V gene: TRBV18
CDR3 protein: CASSRAPDSLAPQYF
CDR3 DNA: TGTGCCAGCTCAAGGGCACCGGACAGTTTAGCTCCGCAGTATTTT

D gene: TRBD2
J gene: TRBJ2-1
V gene: TRBV11-3
CDR3 protein: CASSLVGGLAGVNEQFF
CDR3 DNA: TGTGCCAGCAGCTTAGTAGGGGGACTAGCGGGAGTAAATGAGCAGTTCTTC

D gene: TRBD1
J gene: TRBJ1-2
V gene: TRBV19
CDR3 protein: CASSPRGLYGYTF
CDR3 DNA: TGTGCCAGTAGTCCCAGGGGGTTGTATGGCTACACCTTC

D gene: NA
J gene: TRBJ1-4
V gene: TRBV10-3
CDR3 protein: CAISGGPTNEKLFF
CDR3 DNA: TGTGCCATCAGTGGGGGGCCAACTAATGAAAAACTGTTTTTT

D gene: NA
J gene: TRBJ1-1
V gene: TRBV6-5
CDR3 protein: CASSYSGTLNTEAFF
CDR3 DNA: TGTGCCAGCAGTTACTCCGGGACACTGAACACTGAAGCTTTCTTT